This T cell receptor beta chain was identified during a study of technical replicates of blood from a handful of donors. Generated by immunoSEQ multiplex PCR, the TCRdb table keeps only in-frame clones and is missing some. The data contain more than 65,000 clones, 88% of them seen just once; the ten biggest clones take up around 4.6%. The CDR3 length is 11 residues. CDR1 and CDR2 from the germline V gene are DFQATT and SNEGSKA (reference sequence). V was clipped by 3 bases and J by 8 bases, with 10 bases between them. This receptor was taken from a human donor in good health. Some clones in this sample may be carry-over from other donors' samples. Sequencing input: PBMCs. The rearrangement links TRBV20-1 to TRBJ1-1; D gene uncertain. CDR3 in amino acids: CSAREEIEAFF. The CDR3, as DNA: TGCAGTGCTAGGGAGGAGATAGAAGCTTTCTTT.